The present T cell receptor (beta chain) was sequenced within a study of cytomegalovirus exposure and HLA in healthy donors. CDR1 is MNHEY, CDR2 SMNVEV, per germline (reference sequence). This CDR3 spans 19 amino acids. V dropped 2 bases and J dropped 1 base, with 21 bases sitting between them. 60 Vbeta and 13 Jbeta primers were used in PCR. The data were produced by immunoSEQ multiplex PCR, yet TCRdb's version contains in-frame clones alone and is incomplete. This table has 210,000 or so clones, nearly 80% appearing once. Sequencing was done on a sample of PBMCs. This chain links TRBV27 with TRBJ2-1, with D possibly TRBD1 on 5 matching bases. The source is a man aged 18 to 35 in good health and CMV-seronegative. The CDR3 reads CASSLNPPRVTVSYNEQFF. Here the CDR3 DNA reads TGTGCCAGCAGTTTAAACCCGCCCAGGGTTACTGTATCCTACAATGAGCAGTTCTTC.